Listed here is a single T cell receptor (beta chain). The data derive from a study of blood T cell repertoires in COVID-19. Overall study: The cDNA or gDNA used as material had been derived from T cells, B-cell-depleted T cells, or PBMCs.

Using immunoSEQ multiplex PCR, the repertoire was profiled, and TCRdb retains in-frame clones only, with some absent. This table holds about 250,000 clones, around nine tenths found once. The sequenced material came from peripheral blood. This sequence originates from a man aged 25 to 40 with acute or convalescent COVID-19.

The CDR3 DNA follows: TGTGCCTGGAGCCCGGGACAGGGGAAAAATGAGCAGTTCTTC. It encodes CAWSPGQGKNEQFF. The chain has TRBV30 and TRBJ2-1; 10 positions match TRBD1. Germline-derived CDR1 and CDR2 are GTSNPN and SVGIG (reference sequence). The length of the CDR3 is 14 residues. The V and J ends lost 3 bases and 7 bases, in that order; junction bases with no gene match: 6.